The clone carrying this TCR beta chain appeared a few times. The record originates from a study of blood T cell repertoires in COVID-19. Background on the study: PBMCs, B-cell-depleted T cells, or T cells were the source of the cDNA or gDNA that made up the material.

Trimming at V came to 7 bases and at J to 6 bases, leaving 14 bases not matched to a gene. CDR1 LNHDA and CDR2 SQIVND come from the germline V gene (reference sequence). The CDR3 is made up of 17 amino acids. How the authors handled the data: Amplification of reference gene primers was used by the study to estimate nucleated cell counts. Clones were read by immunoSEQ multiplex PCR, and TCRdb kept only the in-frame ones, dropping some. V and J calls and clone size are given by that table; D and trimming were obtained from the DNA. The sample shows hundreds of thousands of clones, 75% to 90% of them seen only once. Seattle patient enrollment occurred during active infection, with longitudinal follow-up thereafter.

V is TRBV19 and J is TRBJ1-5; 11 nucleotides match TRBD1. This receptor was obtained from a woman aged 50 to 60 with COVID-19, enrolled during active disease. The specimen was peripheral blood. DNA of the CDR3: TGTGCCAGTACCCGAATTAGAGACGGGACAGGGGGTCAGCCCCAGCATTTT. Its protein is CASTRIRDGTGGQPQHF.